One and the same sample provided the 11 T cell receptor beta chains below, sequenced in a study of blood T cells in healthy people across ages. Together with a sample-barcoded 5' primer, a J-beta primer mix was included in a second PCR lasting about 7 to 11 cycles. TCRdb analysed the 5' RACE reads with MiXCR anew, one entry per CDR3 protein. This sample has about 560,000 distinct CDR3 sequences; approximately 26% occur once, and the top ten carry approximately 3.6%. This same sample was also taken into another study, of T cells of mothers and their children.

The sequenced sample was blood. The receptor set was obtained from a boy under 10 years old in good health.

This clonotype was seen only a few times. This chain uses TRBV20-1 with TRBJ2-1; possible D gene TRBD2, 5 bases. Trimming took 5 bases from V and 0 from J, leaving 17 bases between them. Germline V gene data show CDR1 as DFQATT and CDR2 as SNEGSKA (reference sequence). The CDR3 has 16 residues. As DNA, the CDR3 is TGCAGTGCTGAGGGCCCCGACCCTTCCTCCTACAATGAGCAGTTCTTC. Translation: CSAEGPDPSSYNEQFF.

About this clonotype: A junction boundary mismatches the germline segment, possibly from a read error. The chain recombines TRBV28 with TRBJ2-5; no definite D call. The CDR3 loop spans 14 amino acids. The V gene's germline CDR1 is MDHEN and CDR2 SYDVKM. CDR3 bases: TGTGCCAGCAGTTCCCCGGAGAGTCAAGCGACCCAGTACTTC. Translated: CASSSPESQATQYF.

This clonotype was picked up a small number of times. The chain recombines TRBV7-9 with TRBJ2-7, with 9 bases identical to TRBD2. The V and J ends lost 7 bases and 0 bases, in that order; junction bases with no gene match: 10. The CDR3 has 16 residues. Germline lookup yields CDR1 SEHNR and CDR2 FQNEAQ (reference sequence). CDR3 nucleotides: TGTGCCAGCACCTCCTTAGCGGGAGTTCGCTCCTACGAGCAGTACTTC. As protein: CASTSLAGVRSYEQYF.

This chain uses TRBV5-5 with TRBJ1-2; D may be TRBD1 (6 bases). The CDR3 runs to 15 residues. V was clipped by 4 bases and J by 11 bases, with 24 bases between them. Germline CDR1 is SGHKS and CDR2 is YYEKEE (reference sequence). CDR3 protein: CASSLALTEQGSYTF. In nucleotides, the CDR3 is TGTGCCAGCAGCCTAGCTCTGACAGAGCAGGGGTCATACACCTTC.

The V and J genes are TRBV6-1 and TRBJ1-2; a weak D match, TRBD1 (5 bases). CDR1 MNHNS and CDR2 SASEGT come from the germline V gene. The CDR3 is 15 residues long. The V end was cut by 2 bases, the J end by 8 bases, with 18 bases between. The CDR3 loop is CASSELGRTPRGYTF. In DNA form, the CDR3 reads TGTGCCAGCAGTGAATTGGGGCGCACTCCGCGAGGCTACACCTTC.

This clonotype came up a few times. The gene calls are TRBV6-1 and TRBJ2-7; unclear D gene. The V gene's germline CDR1 is MNHNS and CDR2 SASEGT. This CDR3 has 13 amino acids. V lost 2 bases, J lost 3 bases, and 8 bases lay in between. DNA of the CDR3: TGTGCCAGCAGTGAACGCCGCAGCTACGAGCAGTACTTC. This gives the protein CASSERRSYEQYF.

This clonotype has just a few counts. This chain links TRBV12-3 or TRBV12-4 with TRBJ2-6, with TRBD1 identical over 9 bases. There are 18 residues in the CDR3. With 5 bases clipped from V and 2 bases from J, the junction kept 10 bases outside the gene matches. The CDR3 DNA follows: TGTGCCAGCAGTGGGCCCTACGGGACAGGGCCTGGGGCCAACGTCCTGACTTTC. It specifies CASSGPYGTGPGANVLTF.

The chain has TRBV5-1 and TRBJ2-6, with unresolved D. The CDR3 length is 16 residues. Germline CDR1 is SGHRS and CDR2 is YFSETQ. With 3 bases removed from V and 0 bases from J, the gap between germline ends came to 10 bases. This chain's CDR3 is CASSSRSPSGANVLTF. The CDR3 nucleotides are TGCGCCAGCAGCTCTAGGTCCCCCTCTGGGGCCAACGTCCTGACTTTC.

V is TRBV5-1 and J is TRBJ1-1; D unresolved. This CDR3 comprises 15 residues. The germline CDR1 and CDR2 sequences are SGHRS and YFSETQ. Trimming pared 3 bases from V and 0 bases from J, leaving 12 bases between. CDR3 residues: CASSSQEGLNTEAFF. The CDR3 nucleotides are TGCGCCAGCAGCTCCCAGGAGGGCCTGAACACTGAAGCTTTCTTT.

The chain combines TRBV5-1 with TRBJ2-1; D remains ambiguous. The CDR3 length is 15 residues. With 0 bases removed from V and 4 bases from J, the gap between germline ends came to 11 bases. Looked up from germline, CDR1 is SGHRS and CDR2 is YFSETQ. The CDR3 DNA is TGCGCCAGCAGCTTGGCCCTGGGTGGGTACAATGAGCAGTTCTTC. Translating gives CASSLALGGYNEQFF.

The table lists this clonotype with a few counts. The genes are TRBV15 and TRBJ2-2; D is possibly TRBD2 (6 bases). Trimming stripped 4 bases from V and 2 bases from J, with 17 bases between. Germline values: CDR1 LNHNV, CDR2 YYDKDF (reference sequence). This CDR3 contains 17 residues. This CDR3 is CATSTVLGTLNTGELFF. CDR3 sequence (DNA): TGTGCCACCAGCACCGTCCTCGGGACTCTCAACACCGGGGAGCTGTTTTTT.